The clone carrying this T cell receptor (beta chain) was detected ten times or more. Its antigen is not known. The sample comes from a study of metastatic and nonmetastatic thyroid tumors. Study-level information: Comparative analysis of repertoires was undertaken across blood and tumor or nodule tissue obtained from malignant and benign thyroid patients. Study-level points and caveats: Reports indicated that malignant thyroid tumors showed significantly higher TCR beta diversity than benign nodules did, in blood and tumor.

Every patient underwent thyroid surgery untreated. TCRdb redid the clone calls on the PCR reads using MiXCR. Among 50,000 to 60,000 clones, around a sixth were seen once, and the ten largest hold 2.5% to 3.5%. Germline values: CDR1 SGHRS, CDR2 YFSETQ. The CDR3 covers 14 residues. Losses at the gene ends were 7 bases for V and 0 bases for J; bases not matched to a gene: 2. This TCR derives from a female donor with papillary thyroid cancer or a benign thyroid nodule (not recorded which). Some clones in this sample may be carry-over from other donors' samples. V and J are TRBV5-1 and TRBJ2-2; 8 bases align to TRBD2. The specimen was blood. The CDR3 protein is CASHGGANTGELFF. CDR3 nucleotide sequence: TGCGCCAGCCACGGGGGGGCGAACACCGGGGAGCTGTTTTTT.